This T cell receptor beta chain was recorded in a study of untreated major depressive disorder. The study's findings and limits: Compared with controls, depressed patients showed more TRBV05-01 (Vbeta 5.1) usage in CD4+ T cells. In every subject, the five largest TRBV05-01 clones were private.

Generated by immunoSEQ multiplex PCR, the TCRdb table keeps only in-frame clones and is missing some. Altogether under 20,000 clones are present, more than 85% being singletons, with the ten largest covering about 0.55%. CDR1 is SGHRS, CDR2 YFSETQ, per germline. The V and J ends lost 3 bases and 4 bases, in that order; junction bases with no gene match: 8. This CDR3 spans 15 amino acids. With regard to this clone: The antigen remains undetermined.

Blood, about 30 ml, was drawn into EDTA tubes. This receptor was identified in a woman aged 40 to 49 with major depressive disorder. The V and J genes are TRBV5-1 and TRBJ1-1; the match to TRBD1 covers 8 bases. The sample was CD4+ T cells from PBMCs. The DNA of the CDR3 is TGCGCCAGCAGCTCCGCCGGGACAGGCATCACTGAAGCTTTCTTT. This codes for CASSSAGTGITEAFF.